This T cell receptor (beta chain) was sequenced for a study of OX40 agonist ivuxolimab in advanced cancers. Overall study: Every 2 weeks, patients received ivuxolimab intravenously, dosed at 0.01 to 10 mg/kg. Patients assigned to dose escalation were diagnosed with hepatocellular carcinoma, melanoma, renal cell or head and neck cancer.

Profiling relied on immunoSEQ multiplex PCR, and the TCRdb table lists in-frame clones only, not all of them. The profile shows approximately 76,000 clones, 85% to 90% of them singletons. Trimming stripped 6 bases from V and 4 bases from J, with 17 bases between. CDR1 and CDR2 from the germline V gene are ENHRY and SYGVKD. This CDR3 has 15 residues. The sequencing used CD4+ or CD8+ T cells sorted from blood, collected in a trial of the OX40 agonist ivuxolimab. This sequence originates from an adult with an advanced solid tumor such as melanoma, head and neck, liver or kidney cancer. This rearrangement joins TRBV10-3 to TRBJ2-3; D could derive from TRBD1 or TRBD2 (5 bases each). CDR3 sequence (DNA): TGTGCCATCAGCCCCGGGACCACTACCTCAGATACGCAGTATTTT. Encoded protein: CAISPGTTTSDTQYF.